These 10 T cell receptor beta chains originate from one sample sequenced in a study of cytomegalovirus exposure and HLA in healthy donors listed by TCRdb under 2017. Library preparation was by the immunoSEQ multiplex PCR assay. A mixture of 60 forward primers for TCR Vbeta segments and 13 reverse primers for TCR Jbeta segments was used in the multiplex PCR. This is the immuneACCESS table as TCRdb keeps it, with only in-frame sequences that have V and J called. A part of the clones is gone; compared with another copy, unresolved V genes explain less than half, and the rest is unexplained. The table for this sample lists 150,000 to 200,000 clones; approximately 80% of them were counted only once. The ten largest make up 1.5% to 2% of the sample. The source material was PBMCs. The receptors come from a young woman in good health and CMV-seronegative.

The chain has TRBV7-9 and TRBJ2-7; a weak D match, TRBD1 (5 bases). V gave up 11 bases and J gave up 0 bases, with 11 bases separating them. The CDR3 contains 12 residues. Looked up from germline, CDR1 is SEHNR and CDR2 is FQNEAQ (reference sequence). The CDR3 DNA sequence: TGTGCCGGATCGACAGACTCCTACGAGCAGTACTTC. Amino acids: CAGSTDSYEQYF. The full variable domain, its missing parts supplied by reference TRBV7-9 and TRBJ2-7, is DTGVSQNPRHKITKRGQNVTFRCDPISEHNRLYWYRQTLGQGPEFLTYFQNEAQLEKSRLLSDRFSAERPKGSFSTLEIQRTEQGDSAMYLCAGSTDSYEQYFGPGTRLTVT.

J is TRBJ1-6 and V is TRBV4-1, with 10 bases aligning to TRBD1. The J segment lost 9 bases and the V segment lost 2 bases, leaving 4 bases of the junction unmatched. CDR3 size: 15 residues. The germline gives CDR1 MGHRA, CDR2 YSYEKL. The CDR3 loop reads CASSQRRDRGSPLHF. Here the CDR3 DNA reads TGCGCCAGCAGCCAAAGACGGGACAGGGGTTCACCCCTCCACTTT.

The chain is built from TRBV5-1 and TRBJ2-2, with 10 bases aligning to TRBD2. CDR3 length: 16 amino acids. J was trimmed by 2 bases and V by 1 base; bases with no gene match: 2. Germline lookup yields CDR1 SGHRS and CDR2 YFSETQ. This CDR3 is CASSLTSGTNTGELFF. DNA for the CDR3: TGCGCCAGCAGCTTGACTAGCGGGACTAACACCGGGGAGCTGTTTTTT.

V is TRBV5-1 and J is TRBJ2-7, with D possibly matching TRBD1 (5 bases). V lost 0 bases to trimming and J lost 0 bases, with 10 bases between them. There are 15 residues in the CDR3. From germline, CDR1 is SGHRS and CDR2 YFSETQ. The CDR3 spells CASSLGTSNSYEQYF. For the CDR3, the DNA is TGCGCCAGCAGCTTGGGGACAAGCAACTCCTACGAGCAGTACTTC. The full variable domain, completed using reference TRBV5-1 and TRBJ2-7, is KAGVTQTPRYLIKTRGQQVTLSCSPISGHRSVSWYQQTPGQGLQFLFEYFSETQRNKGNFPGRFSGRQFSNSRSEMNVSTLELGDSALYLCASSLGTSNSYEQYFGPGTRLTVT.

A note on this clone: The identical CDR3 is also encoded by other nucleotide sequences in the sample. The chain couples TRBV30 to TRBJ2-2, with D unresolved. The V gene lost 3 bases and the J gene lost 1 base, with 3 bases spanning the gap. CDR1 and CDR2 (germline): GTSNPN, SVGIG (reference sequence). The CDR3 has 12 residues. CDR3 residues: CAWSRNTGELFF. Here the CDR3 DNA reads TGTGCCTGGAGCCGGAACACCGGGGAGCTGTTTTTT.

The chain recombines TRBV18 with TRBJ2-1; D possibly corresponds to TRBD1 (6 bases). This CDR3 comprises 18 residues. Germline assignment: CDR1 KGHSH and CDR2 LQKENI. With 6 bases removed from V and 0 bases from J, the gap between germline ends came to 21 bases. The CDR3 DNA is TGTGCCAGCTCCTCGTGGGGGTTTGGGACAAGCTCCTACAATGAGCAGTTCTTC. This gives the protein CASSSWGFGTSSYNEQFF. Full variable domain (remainder filled in from reference TRBV18 and TRBJ2-1): NAGVMQNPRHLVRRRGQEARLRCSPMKGHSHVYWYRQLPEEGLKFMVYLQKENIIDESGMPKERFSAEFPKEGPSILRIQQVVRGDSAAYFCASSSWGFGTSSYNEQFFGPGTRLTVL.

This clone has a single count. J is TRBJ1-1 and V is TRBV28; D ambiguous. Germline V gene lookup returns CDR1 MDHEN and CDR2 SYDVKM. Trimming removed 2 bases at V and 10 bases at J, with 14 bases between. CDR3 size: 13 residues. The CDR3 coding sequence is TGTGCCAGCAGTTTACCAGGAGGGTATGTAGCTTTCTTT. Encoded protein: CASSLPGGYVAFF.

This chain joins TRBV10-3 and TRBJ2-1; TRBD1 is a possible D gene (5 bases). V gave up 7 bases and J gave up 2 bases, with 12 bases separating them. The CDR3 extends over 14 amino acids. From germline, CDR1 is ENHRY and CDR2 SYGVKD. CDR3 loop: CAINQGGPYNEQFF. The CDR3 DNA sequence: TGTGCCATCAATCAGGGTGGACCCTACAATGAGCAGTTCTTC.

V is TRBV6-5 and J is TRBJ1-1; possible D gene TRBD1, 6 bases. CDR1 MNHEY and CDR2 SVGAGI come from the germline V gene. The CDR3 totals 15 residues. V dropped 0 bases and J dropped 3 bases, with 11 bases sitting between them. CDR3 DNA sequence: TGTGCCAGCAGTTACTCATGGGGGCAGTACACTGAAGCTTTCTTT. Protein product: CASSYSWGQYTEAFF.

The chain employs TRBV7-2 and TRBJ2-3; possible D gene TRBD1, 5 bases. The V and J ends lost 1 base and 4 bases respectively, with 12 bases between them. CDR1 SGHTA and CDR2 FQGNSA come from the germline V gene. The CDR3 spans 15 residues. CDR3 loop: CASSLVVAGSDTQYF. The DNA for the CDR3 is TGTGCCAGCAGCTTAGTAGTCGCAGGGTCAGATACGCAGTATTTT.